This T cell receptor beta chain was captured by sequencing in a study of Ad26.COV2.S vaccination and SARS-CoV-2 variants (dated by TCRdb to the early 2020s). For context, the study as a whole: Vaccine-arm donors were drawn from COV1001, a multicentre, randomized, double-blind, placebo-controlled phase I-IIa trial of Ad26.COV2.S in healthy adults. Ad26.COV2.S was administered intramuscularly at a dose of 5x10^10 or 1x10^11 viral particles, either as one shot or as two shots given 56 days apart. TCRbeta repertoire sequencing served as the tool for gauging how specific and how broad the SARS-CoV-2-reactive T cell receptors were following Ad26.COV2.S vaccination. A total of some 30 samples were included in the TCR-sequenced set, comprising roughly 20 Ad26.COV2.S vaccine recipients, 5 placebo recipients and 8 SARS-CoV-2 convalescent individuals. Participants in the trial were split at random into five groups of five each, receiving low-dose or high-dose Ad26.COV2.S once or twice, or else placebo on both occasions. Blinding of investigators to trial group allocation was maintained during experiments and outcome assessment.

Findings and caveats that apply to the study as a whole: After vaccination, spike-specific CD8+ and CD4+ T cell responses were reported to show substantial breadth. Vaccine and placebo recipients had similar non-spike TCR breadth, a finding consistent with the vaccine containing only spike. Spike-specific TCR breadth was higher in Ad26.COV2.S recipients than in placebo recipients (P = 0.0014). It was noted by the authors that total T cell responses may have been underestimated by the TCR breadth and depth analyses. Comparing responses between vaccine doses or regimens was not something the study was powered to do.

CDR1 and CDR2 are read off the germline V gene as SGHVS and FQNEAQ. V lost 5 bases and J lost 2 bases; the stretch between them is 15 bases long. Measured from the cysteine to the phenylalanine, the CDR3 is 15 residues long. The entry retains the CDR3 DNA only, 45 bases that are in frame from base 1. Sample treatment or condition, as interpreted from the label and publication: some 20 received Ad26.COV2.S at low or high dose, single or two shots; 5 received placebo; per-sample allocation not given. For vaccine and placebo recipients, repertoires were sequenced using samples collected on day 63 after the first injection. Cohort 1b enrolled 25 or so adults aged 18-55 years at a single site in Boston, USA, between 29 July and 7 August 2020. As a vaccine, Ad26.COV2.S was a replication-incompetent adenovirus type 26 vector that expressed a prefusion-stabilized SARS-CoV-2 spike protein derived from the original Wuhan strain.

In regard to this clone: Its antigen target is currently unknown. The input lacks base qualities; no much larger clone sits a single base away.

TCRbeta CDR3 regions were sequenced with the immunoSEQ Assay. After extraction, genomic DNA underwent amplification by bias-controlled multiplex PCR, followed by high-throughput sequencing. Per the source publication's procedure: To quantify the absolute abundance of each unique TCRbeta CDR3 region, sequences were collapsed and filtered. Usable DNA was measured by amplifying reference genes present in all nucleated cells, and TCRbeta template counts were normalized to that usable DNA to estimate T cell fraction. Repertoire TCRs were annotated as SARS-CoV-2-specific by exact matching of V gene, CDR3 amino acid sequence and J gene to a known reactive TCR set. The reference SARS-CoV-2 TCR set came from MIRA and was filtered for enrichment in COVID-19-positive ImmuneCODE repertoires, removing public or cross-reactive TCRs. Drawing on the MIRA antigens, annotated TCRs were analysed further at the level of specific ORF or position within ORF. Breadth was defined as annotated unique rearrangements over total unique productive rearrangements; depth was the summed frequency of those rearrangements. TCR breadth was compared between groups using two-sided Wilcoxon rank-sum tests. This is the immuneACCESS table as TCRdb keeps it, with only in-frame sequences that have V and J called. A part of the clones is gone; compared with another copy, unresolved V genes explain less than half, and the rest is unexplained. D and trimming were read from the DNA, whereas the V and J calls and clone size are those reported in that table. The table for this sample lists around 450,000 clones; approximately 87% of them were counted only once. Jointly, the top ten make up less than 4% of the sample.

Specimen: peripheral blood, collected in a trial of Ad26.COV2.S vaccine versus placebo. The receptor chain draws on TRBV7-8 and TRBJ2-5; too little of a D gene remains to name it. This TCR derives from a person aged 18-60 years who received the Ad26.COV2.S COVID-19 vaccine or a placebo. The nucleotides are TGTGCCAGCAGCCCTTATCATATCCGGCAAGAGACCCAGTACTTC. Translated, it gives CASSPYHIRQETQYF.